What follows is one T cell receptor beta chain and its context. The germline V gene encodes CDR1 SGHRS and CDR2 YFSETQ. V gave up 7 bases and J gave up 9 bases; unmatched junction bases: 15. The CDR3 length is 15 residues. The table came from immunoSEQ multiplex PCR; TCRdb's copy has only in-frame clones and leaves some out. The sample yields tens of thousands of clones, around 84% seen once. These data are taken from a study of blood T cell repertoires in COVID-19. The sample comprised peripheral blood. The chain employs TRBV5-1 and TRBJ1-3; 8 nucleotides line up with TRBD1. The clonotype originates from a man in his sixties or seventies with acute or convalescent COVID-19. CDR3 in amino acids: CASQQGQASFSTIYF. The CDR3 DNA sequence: TGCGCCAGCCAGCAGGGACAGGCATCCTTTAGCACCATATATTTT.